This TCR beta chain emerged from a study of patients and donors after allogeneic stem cell transplantation. TCRdb fed the RT-PCR reads into MiXCR, producing one record per CDR3 protein. The data show roughly 190,000 distinct CDR3 sequences, around 41% seen once. V lost 5 bases and J 0 bases, leaving 9 bases between the germline ends. Germline V gene lookup returns CDR1 SQVTM and CDR2 ANQGSEA. CDR3 length equals 13 residues. Sequenced material: blood, either unsorted or a sorted T cell fraction (not recorded which). The V gene is TRBV29-1, the J gene TRBJ2-3; D unresolved. The clonotype was recovered from a human donor who was either an allogeneic HSCT recipient or a stem cell or donor lymphocyte infusion donor (not recorded which). It is not recorded whose cells these are; they may come from a transplant donor. This chain's CDR3 is CSVSPVSTDTQYF. In DNA form, the CDR3 reads TGCAGCGTTAGTCCCGTCAGCACAGATACGCAGTATTTT.